This T cell receptor (beta chain) emerged from a study of blood T cell repertoires in COVID-19 (dated by TCRdb to between 2020 and 2021). Looking at the study overall: Collaborator samples came from the United States, Italy and Spain and covered acute and convalescent phases of COVID-19. The material from the prospective study consisted of cDNA or gDNA derived from T cells, B-cell-depleted T cells, or PBMCs. Deeply sampled blood TCRbeta repertoires from subjects exposed to, actively infected with, or recovered from COVID-19 were included in the dataset. The repertoires were released in a freely available public database meant as a resource for research on the immune response to SARS-CoV-2. The samples were drawn from the first 160 participants of the ongoing ImmuneRACE study and from 1,254 subjects provided by 6 global collaborators. The sample metadata nearly always contained a de-identified subject ID, COVID-19 status, age in years and sex. Where HLA class I and class II types were available, the types were taken from metadata supplied by the sample provider, not from assay-based typing. Summary of the overall study and its limitations: How much clinical and demographic metadata was included differed by source and by participant, and the metadata was provided uncurated.

This clone is labeled medium-sized (0.01 to 0.1%). Its target antigen remains unknown. There are no base qualities to consult, and no much larger clone falls within one base. Each collaborating institution followed its own protocols to collect whole blood in K2EDTA tubes. Collaborator samples were shipped for TCRbeta analysis as frozen whole blood, isolated PBMCs, or DNA extracted from either sample type. TCRbeta CDR3 regions were amplified from genomic DNA by means of the immunoSEQ Assay, a bias-controlled multiplex PCR. In the authors' own workflow: Within the assay, amplification of reference gene primers was used to estimate how many nucleated cells each sample contained. To quantify the absolute abundance of each unique TCRbeta CDR3 rearrangement, sequence reads were collapsed and filtered. Productive Simpson clonality was computed per sample as the square root of Simpson's diversity index over productive rearrangements. Here the immuneACCESS table is served through TCRdb, limited to in-frame sequences with V and J called. Missing clones are a known gap in these copies; in checked studies unresolved V genes cover under half, and the rest lacks a known reason. Clonal size and the V and J genes are those of that table, whereas D and trimming came from the DNA. The sample contains 52,000 or so clones, about 81% of them found a single time. Over 15% of the sample goes to the ten largest clones.

Spanning cysteine to phenylalanine, the CDR3 consists of 17 amino acids. Only the CDR3 part of the read is kept: 51 bases, read in frame from the first base. According to the germline V gene, CDR1 reads SGDLS and CDR2 reads YYNGEE. V has 5 bases trimmed and J has 4 bases trimmed; junction bases matching no gene number 12. The sequencing input was peripheral blood. Rearrangement joined TRBV9 to TRBJ2-5; 12 nucleotides in the junction match TRBD2. The sequence was collected from a man aged 65-85 years with active COVID-19. The CDR3 in this case is CASSPGQLAGGGETQYF. The nucleotide sequence is given as TGTGCCAGCAGTCCTGGTCAGCTAGCGGGAGGGGGAGAGACCCAGTACTTC.